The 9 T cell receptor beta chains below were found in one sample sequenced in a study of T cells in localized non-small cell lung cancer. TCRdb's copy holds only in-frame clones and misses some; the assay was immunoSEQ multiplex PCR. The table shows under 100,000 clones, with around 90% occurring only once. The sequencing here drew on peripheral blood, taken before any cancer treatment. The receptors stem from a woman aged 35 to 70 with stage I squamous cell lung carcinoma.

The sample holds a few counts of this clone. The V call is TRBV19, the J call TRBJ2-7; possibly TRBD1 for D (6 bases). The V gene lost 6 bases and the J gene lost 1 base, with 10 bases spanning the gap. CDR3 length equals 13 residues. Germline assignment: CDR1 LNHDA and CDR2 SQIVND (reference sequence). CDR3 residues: CASSRDISYEQYF. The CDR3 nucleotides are TGTGCCAGTAGCCGGGACATTTCCTACGAGCAGTACTTC.

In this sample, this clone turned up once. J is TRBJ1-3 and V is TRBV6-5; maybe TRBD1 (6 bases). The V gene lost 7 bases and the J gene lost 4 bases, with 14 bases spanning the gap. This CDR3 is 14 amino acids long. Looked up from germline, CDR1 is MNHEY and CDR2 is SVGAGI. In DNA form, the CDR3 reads TGTGCCAGCAATCCTGGACAGCAAGGAAACACCATATATTTT. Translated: CASNPGQQGNTIYF.

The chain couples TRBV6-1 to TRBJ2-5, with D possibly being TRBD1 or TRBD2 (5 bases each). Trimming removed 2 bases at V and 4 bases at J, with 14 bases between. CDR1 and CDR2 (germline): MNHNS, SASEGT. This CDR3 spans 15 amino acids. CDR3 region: CASSESWGSSETQYF. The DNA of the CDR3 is TGTGCCAGCAGTGAATCCTGGGGGAGTTCAGAGACCCAGTACTTC.

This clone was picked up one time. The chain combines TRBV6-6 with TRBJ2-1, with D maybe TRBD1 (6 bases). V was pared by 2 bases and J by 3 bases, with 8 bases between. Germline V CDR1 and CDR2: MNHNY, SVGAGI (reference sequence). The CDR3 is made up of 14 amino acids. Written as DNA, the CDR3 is TGTGCCAGCAGTTACAGGGGGAACTACAATGAGCAGTTCTTC. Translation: CASSYRGNYNEQFF.

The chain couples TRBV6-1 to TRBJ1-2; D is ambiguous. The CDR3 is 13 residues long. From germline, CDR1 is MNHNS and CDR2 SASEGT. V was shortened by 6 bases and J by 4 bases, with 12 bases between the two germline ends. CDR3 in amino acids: CASRRAGGYGYTF. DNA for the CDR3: TGTGCCAGCAGACGGGCCGGCGGCTATGGCTACACCTTC.

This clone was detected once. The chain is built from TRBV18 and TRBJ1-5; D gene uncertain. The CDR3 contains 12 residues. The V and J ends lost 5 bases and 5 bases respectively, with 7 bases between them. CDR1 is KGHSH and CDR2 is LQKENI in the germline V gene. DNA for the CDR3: TGTGCCAGCTCAGAGAGGGATCAGCCCCAGCATTTT. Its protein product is CASSERDQPQHF.

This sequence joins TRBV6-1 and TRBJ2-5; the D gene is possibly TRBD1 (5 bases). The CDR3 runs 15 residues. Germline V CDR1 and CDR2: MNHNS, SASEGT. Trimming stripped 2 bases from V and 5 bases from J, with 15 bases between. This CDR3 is CASSETVGAVETQYF. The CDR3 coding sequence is TGTGCCAGCAGTGAAACGGTAGGGGCTGTGGAGACCCAGTACTTC.

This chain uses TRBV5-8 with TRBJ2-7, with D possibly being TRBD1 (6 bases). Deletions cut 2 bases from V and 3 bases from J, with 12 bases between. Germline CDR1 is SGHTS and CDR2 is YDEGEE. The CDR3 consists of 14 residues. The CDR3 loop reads CASSLTGTHYEQYF. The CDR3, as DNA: TGTGCCAGCAGCTTAACCGGGACACACTACGAGCAGTACTTC.

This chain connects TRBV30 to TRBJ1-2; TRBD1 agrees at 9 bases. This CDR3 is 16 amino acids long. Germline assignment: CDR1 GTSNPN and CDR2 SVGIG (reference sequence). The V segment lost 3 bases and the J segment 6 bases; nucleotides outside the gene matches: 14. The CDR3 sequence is CAWSPPGQGRVDGYTF. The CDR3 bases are TGTGCCTGGAGCCCGCCCGGACAGGGGAGGGTGGATGGCTACACCTTC.